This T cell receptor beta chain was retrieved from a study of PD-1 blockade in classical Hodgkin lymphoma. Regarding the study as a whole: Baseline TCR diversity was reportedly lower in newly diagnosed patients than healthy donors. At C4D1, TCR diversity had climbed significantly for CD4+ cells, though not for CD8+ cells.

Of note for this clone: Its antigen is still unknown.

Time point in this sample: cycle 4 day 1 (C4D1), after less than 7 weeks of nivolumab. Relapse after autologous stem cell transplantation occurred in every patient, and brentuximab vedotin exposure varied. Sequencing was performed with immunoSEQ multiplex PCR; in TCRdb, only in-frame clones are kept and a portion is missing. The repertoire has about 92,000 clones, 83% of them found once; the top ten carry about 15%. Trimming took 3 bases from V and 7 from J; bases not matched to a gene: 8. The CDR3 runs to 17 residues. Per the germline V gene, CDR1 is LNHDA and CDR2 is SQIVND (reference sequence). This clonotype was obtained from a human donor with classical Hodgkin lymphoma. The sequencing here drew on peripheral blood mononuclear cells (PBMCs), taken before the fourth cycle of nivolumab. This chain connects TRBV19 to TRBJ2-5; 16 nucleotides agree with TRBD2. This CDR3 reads CASSIQPGLAGGVTQYF. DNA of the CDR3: TGTGCCAGTAGTATCCAGCCGGGACTAGCGGGAGGGGTGACCCAGTACTTC. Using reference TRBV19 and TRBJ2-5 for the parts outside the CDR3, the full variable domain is DGGITQSPKYLFRKEGQNVTLSCEQNLNHDAMYWYRQDPGQGLRLIYYSQIVNDFQKGDIAEGYSVSREKKESFPLTVTSAQKNPTAFYLCASSIQPGLAGGVTQYFGPGTRLLVL.